A single sample is the source of the 29 T cell receptor beta chains below, sequenced in a study of PD-1 blockade in classical Hodgkin lymphoma. No patient escaped relapse after autologous stem cell transplantation, and brentuximab vedotin exposure varied. Libraries were prepared by immunoSEQ multiplex PCR; TCRdb keeps only in-frame clonotypes and omits some of them. This table holds about 35,000 clones, around 76% found once. Specimen: peripheral blood mononuclear cells (PBMCs), collected before the second cycle of nivolumab. The receptors were sampled from a human donor with classical Hodgkin lymphoma.

V is TRBV11-2 and J is TRBJ2-2; perhaps TRBD1 as D (6 bases). The V end lost 3 bases, the J end lost 7 bases, and 6 bases lay between the germline ends. CDR3 length: 12 residues. Germline CDR1 reads SGHAT; CDR2 reads FQNNGV. The CDR3 nucleotides are TGTGCCAGCAGCTTGACAGGCGGGGAGCTGTTTTTT. It codes for CASSLTGGELFF.

This clone was observed a few times. The chain carries TRBV7-5 and TRBJ2-7; TRBD1 was called by the table and not checked on the DNA. TRBV7-5 corresponds to a pseudogene. The CDR3 extends over 17 amino acids. CDR3 in amino acids: CARSPTRSGQGANEQYF. The CDR3 DNA is TGTGCCAGAAGCCCCACTCGGTCGGGACAGGGGGCCAACGAGCAGTACTTC.

The genes are TRBV6-5 and TRBJ2-7; D gene uncertain. This CDR3 region has 13 residues. Trimming took off 6 bases at V and 9 bases at J, with 18 bases between the two ends. Germline CDR1 reads MNHEY; CDR2 reads SVGAGI. The CDR3 coding sequence is TGTGCCAGCAGCAGACAACGGGCCTATGGGCAGTACTTC. This sequence encodes CASSRQRAYGQYF.

The rearrangement joins TRBV2 to TRBJ2-5, with D hard to call. With 2 bases removed from V and 1 base from J, the gap between germline ends came to 5 bases. Germline CDR1 and CDR2: SNHLY and FYNNEI. The CDR3 runs 13 residues. The CDR3 is CASSESPQETQYF. CDR3 DNA sequence: TGTGCCAGCAGTGAATCCCCCCAAGAGACCCAGTACTTC.

This clone was counted a few times. This chain links TRBV5-8 with TRBJ2-6; tentative D call: TRBD1 (5 bases). Trimming stripped 1 base from V and 0 bases from J, with 11 bases between. CDR1 and CDR2 from the germline V gene are SGHTS and YDEGEE. CDR3 length equals 17 residues. CDR3 DNA sequence: TGTGCCAGCAGCTTGTATCAGGGCTCCTCTGGGGCCAACGTCCTGACTTTC. Translated: CASSLYQGSSGANVLTF.

This clone was observed once. The gene calls are TRBV25-1 and TRBJ1-4; a possible D gene is TRBD1 (5 bases). The CDR3 covers 16 residues. Germline CDR1 MGHDK, CDR2 SYGVNS. Trimming shortened V by 2 bases and J by 5 bases, and 15 bases separated the two germline ends. The CDR3 nucleotides read TGTGCCAGCAGTGAAGGGGGTAGGGGTGGGAATGAAAAACTGTTTTTT. The encoded protein is CASSEGGRGGNEKLFF.

Only one count was recorded for this clone. The rearrangement uses TRBV2 and TRBJ2-3; 11 bases are a match to TRBD2. Trimming at V came to 4 bases and at J to 0 bases, leaving 9 bases not matched to a gene. The CDR3 is 18 amino acids. Looked up from germline, CDR1 is SNHLY and CDR2 is FYNNEI. The CDR3 loop is CASSGLKTSGDSTDTQYF. The DNA for the CDR3 is TGTGCCAGCAGTGGACTCAAGACTAGCGGGGATAGCACAGATACGCAGTATTTT. Complete variable domain (other parts from reference TRBV2 and TRBJ2-3): EPEVTQTPSHQVTQMGQEVILRCVPISNHLYFYWYRQILGQKVEFLVSFYNNEISEKSEIFDDQFSVERPDGSNFTLKIRSTKLEDSAMYFCASSGLKTSGDSTDTQYFGPGTRLTVL.

This chain links TRBV6-5 with TRBJ1-2, with D unresolved. The V and J ends lost 3 bases and 7 bases respectively, with 12 bases between them. Germline V gene lookup returns CDR1 MNHEY and CDR2 SVGAGI. This CDR3 region has 13 residues. CDR3 sequence reads: CASSYRQAGGYTF. CDR3 in DNA: TGTGCCAGCAGTTATCGTCAGGCTGGTGGCTACACCTTC.

This sequence joins TRBV5-1 and TRBJ2-1, with D possibly TRBD1 on 5 matching bases. Trimming removed 0 bases from V and 3 bases from J, with 19 bases in between. There are 18 residues in the CDR3. CDR1 and CDR2 from the germline V gene are SGHRS and YFSETQ. For the CDR3, the DNA is TGCGCCAGCAGCTTGGGGCAGGGAACCCTCCTGGGCTACAATGAGCAGTTCTTC. The encoded protein is CASSLGQGTLLGYNEQFF. The variable domain in full, completed from reference TRBV5-1 and TRBJ2-1, reads KAGVTQTPRYLIKTRGQQVTLSCSPISGHRSVSWYQQTPGQGLQFLFEYFSETQRNKGNFPGRFSGRQFSNSRSEMNVSTLELGDSALYLCASSLGQGTLLGYNEQFFGPGTRLTVL.

V and J are TRBV2 and TRBJ2-1, with D maybe TRBD2 (6 bases). V was clipped by 7 bases and J by 6 bases, with 19 bases between them. CDR1 is SNHLY, CDR2 FYNNEI, per germline. CDR3 length: 15 residues. The DNA for the CDR3 is TGTGCCAGCATTAACCGGGGGACCCCCTCCAATGAGCAGTTCTTC. Residues: CASINRGTPSNEQFF.

This sequence joins TRBV7-9 and TRBJ2-1, with 8 bases identical to TRBD2. After removal of 7 bases from V and 4 bases from J, the junction contained 9 bases not matched to a gene. Looked up from germline, CDR1 is SEHNR and CDR2 is FQNEAQ (reference sequence). The CDR3 covers 15 residues. CDR3 sequence: CASTGKAGEYNEQFF. The CDR3 nucleotides are TGTGCCAGCACTGGGAAAGCGGGGGAGTACAATGAGCAGTTCTTC.

This rearrangement joins TRBV4-2 to TRBJ2-7; TRBD2 agrees at 12 bases. Germline V CDR1 and CDR2: LGHNA, YNFKEQ. The V gene end was trimmed by 0 bases and the J gene end by 3 bases; junction bases not matched to a gene: 9. The CDR3 loop spans 18 amino acids. CDR3 bases: TGTGCCAGCAGCCAAGATACGGCCCTAGCGGGGGGGATCTACGAGCAGTACTTC. It is translated as CASSQDTALAGGIYEQYF.

This clone was detected only a few times. The chain uses TRBV4-1 and TRBJ1-4; tentatively, D is TRBD1 (5 bases). The V gene's germline CDR1 is MGHRA and CDR2 YSYEKL. Trimming removed 4 bases from V and 7 bases from J, with 13 bases in between. The CDR3 is 14 residues long. The CDR3: CASSLQDSTEKLFF. The CDR3 region has the DNA TGCGCCAGCAGCCTACAGGATTCTACTGAAAAACTGTTTTTT.

This clone has just one count. The chain links TRBV4-2 to TRBJ1-2; D may be TRBD1 (6 bases). V gave up 0 bases and J gave up 4 bases, with 12 bases separating them. Germline CDR1 LGHNA, CDR2 YNFKEQ. The CDR3 has 15 residues. The CDR3 loop reads CASSQDWGAVYGYTF. Here the CDR3 DNA reads TGTGCCAGCAGCCAAGATTGGGGGGCAGTCTATGGCTACACCTTC.

The chain joins TRBV5-8 to TRBJ2-6; no definite D call. The V end was cut by 2 bases, the J end by 2 bases, with 2 bases between. Germline loops: CDR1 SGHTS, CDR2 YDEGEE. The CDR3 runs 13 residues. CDR3 region: CASSLAGANVLTF. In DNA, the CDR3 is TGTGCCAGCAGCTTAGCTGGGGCCAACGTCCTGACTTTC. Full variable domain (rest looked up from reference TRBV5-8 and TRBJ2-6): EAGVTQSPTHLIKTRGQQATLRCSPISGHTSVYWYQQALGLGLQFLLWYDEGEERNRGNFPPRFSGRQFPNYSSELNVNALELEDSALYLCASSLAGANVLTFGAGSRLTVL.

This clone rates as medium-sized. The rearrangement joins TRBV9 to TRBJ2-5; 14 bases agree with TRBD2. CDR1 and CDR2 from the germline V gene are SGDLS and YYNGEE. J gave up 4 bases and V 3 bases, and 8 bases lay outside the gene matches. The length of the CDR3 is 17 residues. The CDR3 loop reads CASSEGRLAGGAETQYF. The CDR3 DNA is TGTGCCAGCAGCGAAGGCCGACTAGCGGGGGGGGCAGAGACCCAGTACTTC.

V and J are TRBV7-6 and TRBJ2-3; D is possibly TRBD2 (7 bases). V lost 5 bases and J lost 2, with 17 bases in between. Germline assignment: CDR1 SGHVS and CDR2 FNYEAQ. This CDR3 is 16 amino acids long. The CDR3 sequence is CASSLTAGADTDTQYF. CDR3 nucleotide sequence: TGTGCCAGCAGCCTAACGGCGGGGGCAGACACAGATACGCAGTATTTT.

This clone was detected a few times. The V call is TRBV5-1, the J call TRBJ2-2; 8 nucleotides line up with TRBD1. V was pared by 4 bases and J by 6 bases, with 11 bases of the junction left unmatched. The CDR3 extends over 16 amino acids. In germline, CDR1 is SGHRS, CDR2 YFSETQ. CDR3 sequence reads: CASSPDGQGNSGELFF. The DNA of the CDR3 is TGCGCCAGCAGCCCCGACGGACAGGGTAATTCCGGGGAGCTGTTTTTT.

The rearrangement joins TRBV7-2 to TRBJ2-1, with 7 bases lining up with TRBD2. The V segment lost 5 bases and the J segment 8 bases; nucleotides outside the gene matches: 3. The CDR3 has 12 residues. Looked up from germline, CDR1 is SGHTA and CDR2 is FQGNSA. The CDR3 loop reads CASSISGDEQFF. As DNA, the CDR3 is TGTGCCAGCAGCATAAGCGGGGATGAGCAGTTCTTC.

The chain links TRBV7-3 to TRBJ1-2; D is unclear. V lost 6 bases and J lost 8, with 19 bases in between. Germline V gives CDR1 SGHTA, CDR2 FQGTGA. The CDR3 spans 14 residues. CDR3 region: CASRVPRGSKGYTF. The CDR3 bases are TGTGCCAGCAGGGTCCCGCGGGGATCCAAGGGCTACACCTTC.

This clone occurred once. V gene TRBV7-2 combines with J gene TRBJ1-4; D gene uncertain. Trimming shortened V by 1 base and J by 7 bases, and 10 bases separated the two germline ends. The germline CDR1 and CDR2 sequences are SGHTA and FQGNSA. This CDR3 contains 14 residues. In DNA form, the CDR3 reads TGTGCCAGCAGCTTAGGTGGCTATGGTGAAAAACTGTTTTTT. Protein sequence: CASSLGGYGEKLFF.

The rearrangement links TRBV5-4 to TRBJ2-3; 8 bases align to TRBD2. The V gene's germline CDR1 is SGHNT and CDR2 YYREEE (reference sequence). The CDR3 loop spans 17 amino acids. The V segment lost 4 bases and the J segment 4 bases; nucleotides outside the gene matches: 14. The CDR3 nucleotides read TGTGCCAGCAGCGCTGGTGCGCGGGGGGCGAGGGCAGATACGCAGTATTTT. Protein product: CASSAGARGARADTQYF.

V is TRBV29-1 and J is TRBJ2-1; D remains ambiguous. The CDR3 extends over 14 amino acids. CDR1 is SQVTM and CDR2 is ANQGSEA in the germline V gene. V dropped 4 bases and J dropped 0 bases, with 10 bases sitting between them. The CDR3 region is CSVVGDYSYNEQFF. The CDR3 DNA is TGCAGCGTTGTTGGGGATTACTCCTACAATGAGCAGTTCTTC.

The chain is built from TRBV5-4 and TRBJ2-7, with a tentative D call TRBD2 (7 bases). Germline CDR1 reads SGHNT; CDR2 reads YYREEE (reference sequence). There are 16 residues in the CDR3. V was trimmed by 0 bases and J by 4 bases, leaving 17 bases between them. The CDR3 here is CASSLDREGSRYEQYF. For the CDR3, the DNA is TGTGCCAGCAGCTTGGACAGGGAGGGGTCTCGTTACGAGCAGTACTTC.

V and J are TRBV20-1 and TRBJ1-5; a possible D gene is TRBD1 (5 bases). Looked up from germline, CDR1 is DFQATT and CDR2 is SNEGSKA (reference sequence). The CDR3 has 11 amino acids. Trimming pared 7 bases from V and 2 bases from J, leaving 6 bases between. CDR3 DNA sequence: TGCAGTGTAGGGGGCAATCAGCCCCAGCATTTT. Protein sequence: CSVGGNQPQHF.

This rearrangement joins TRBV4-3 to TRBJ2-1; the D gene is possibly TRBD1 (6 bases). CDR1 is LGHNA, CDR2 YSLEER, per germline. There are 14 residues in the CDR3. V gave up 4 bases and J gave up 8 bases, with 15 bases separating them. The CDR3 DNA reads TGCGCCAGCAGCCGCAGACAGGTCCCGGATGAGCAGTTCTTC. This encodes CASSRRQVPDEQFF.

This clone occurred a few times. This rearrangement joins TRBV4-3 to TRBJ1-2; the D gene is possibly TRBD1 (5 bases). CDR1 LGHNA and CDR2 YSLEER come from the germline V gene. V was shortened by 0 bases and J by 8 bases, with 13 bases between the two germline ends. CDR3 length equals 14 residues. DNA of the CDR3: TGCGCCAGCAGCCAAGAAATCAGGGTATACGGCTACACCTTC. Amino acids: CASSQEIRVYGYTF.

The V call is TRBV11-2, the J call TRBJ2-3; possibly TRBD2 for D (5 bases). With 1 base removed from V and 3 bases from J, the gap between germline ends came to 20 bases. The CDR3 is 18 amino acids. Germline assignment: CDR1 SGHAT and CDR2 FQNNGV. CDR3 sequence reads: CASSLGGRLALVTDTQYF. CDR3 coding DNA: TGTGCCAGCAGCTTAGGGGGTCGGCTAGCATTAGTAACAGATACGCAGTATTTT.

This chain connects TRBV7-9 to TRBJ1-2; a weak D match, TRBD1 (5 bases). V was shortened by 4 bases and J by 2 bases, with 11 bases between the two germline ends. The CDR3 loop spans 14 amino acids. Germline lookup yields CDR1 SEHNR and CDR2 FQNEAQ (reference sequence). CDR3 in amino acids: CASSWGGPNYGYTF. CDR3 nucleotide sequence: TGTGCCAGCAGCTGGGGCGGACCGAACTATGGCTACACCTTC.